This T cell receptor (beta chain) was found in a study of T-cell reconstitution after alpha-beta-depleted transplantation in children. The V gene's germline CDR1 is SGHDN and CDR2 FVKESK. With 5 bases removed from V and 3 bases from J, the gap between germline ends came to 7 bases. This CDR3 comprises 13 residues. Construction of the TCRbeta library involved unique molecular identifiers. TCRdb fed the PCR reads into MiXCR, producing one record per CDR3 protein. The table records about 22,000 distinct CDR3 sequences, about a tenth of them present only once. This clonotype has ten or more counts. This specimen consisted of PBMCs from the stem cell graft donor, obtained from the stem cell graft. The chain employs TRBV14 and TRBJ2-2; D is ambiguous. This clonotype was sampled from a human donor who donated a stem cell graft to a child with chronic granulomatous disease. The CDR3: CASSSLYTGELFF. The CDR3 DNA is TGTGCCAGCAGCTCCCTGTACACCGGGGAGCTGTTTTTT.